This T cell receptor beta chain stems from a study of OX40 agonist ivuxolimab in advanced cancers. Study-level results: At 0.1-3.0 mg/kg, partial responders had clonal expansion among the lowest observed.

CDR1 and CDR2 (germline): SGHTA, FQGNSA. The CDR3 has 15 amino acids. The V and J ends lost 7 bases and 3 bases, in that order; junction bases with no gene match: 9. Details on this clone: Its antigen is unknown.

Clones were read by immunoSEQ multiplex PCR, and TCRdb kept only the in-frame ones, dropping some. The sample includes around 40,000 clones, 80% of them seen just once. The TCR was taken from an adult with an advanced solid tumor such as melanoma, head and neck, liver or kidney cancer. The chain links TRBV7-2 to TRBJ2-7, with TRBD1 matching over 10 bases. The source material was CD4+ or CD8+ T cells sorted from blood, sampled in a trial of the OX40 agonist ivuxolimab. The CDR3 DNA reads TGTGCCAGCACCGGGTCGGGACAGGGGAGCTACGAGCAGTACTTC. Its protein product is CASTGSGQGSYEQYF. Full variable domain (outside the CDR3, taken from reference TRBV7-2 and TRBJ2-7): GAGVSQSPSNKVTEKGKDVELRCDPISGHTALYWYRQSLGQGLEFLIYFQGNSAPDKSGLPSDRFSAERTGGSVSTLTIQRTQQEDSAVYLCASTGSGQGSYEQYFGPGTRLTVT.